This T cell receptor (beta chain) stems from a study of molecular identifiers for immune sequencing clone quantification. Construction of naive CD8 libraries employed about 20,000 to 1,100,000 sorted cells together with 10%, 30% or 50% RNA. This clonotype was recorded once. No antigen is known for it. A much larger clonotype is one base distant, so this may be a read error. The CDR3 extends over 16 amino acids. The V end was cut by 0 bases, the J end by 0 bases, with 12 bases between. CDR1 is LGHNA, CDR2 YSLEER, per germline. TCRdb used MiXCR to reprocess the PCR reads, holding one entry per CDR3 protein. The sample yields about 640,000 distinct CDR3 sequences, less than 20% seen once. Whole-study results and caveats: Over 98% of effector molecules, yet under 1% of naive-cell molecules, were held by clones above 20 RNA copies.

The V call is TRBV4-3, the J call TRBJ2-7; maybe TRBD2 (6 bases). The receptor comes from a human donor in good health. Some libraries in this study had Jurkat cell RNA spiked in. The sequenced sample consisted of naive CD8+ T cells from blood, with Jurkat cell RNA spiked in. Noted subset: FACS-sorted CD8+CD4-CCR7+CD45RA+ naive T cells. The CDR3 DNA reads as TGCGCCAGCAGCCAAGATTGGCAGGAGGGCTCCTACGAGCAGTACTTC. Encoded protein: CASSQDWQEGSYEQYF.